Listed below are T cell receptor beta chains from one sample, sequenced in a study of T cells after yellow fever vaccination. MiXCR, run by TCRdb on the 5' RACE reads, gives a single entry per CDR3 protein. The table shows some 260,000 distinct CDR3 sequences, with around 5.2% occurring only once. This material consisted of CD4+ T cells sorted from PBMCs, taken on the day of the yellow fever booster vaccination. The receptors come from a man between 18 and 35 years old who received the YFV17D yellow fever vaccine. The conserved cysteine and the conserved F or W are not part of the CDR3 here.

v_call cdr3_aa
TRBV30 AWNLVGGGETQY
TRBV27 ASSRKTRGWTEAF
TRBV5-4 ASSTAGGMGETQY
TRBV29-1 VTSLAGAYNEQF
TRBV7-2 ASSPARAYEQY
TRBV2 ASSEVGLNTEAF
TRBV12-5 ASGRGRVNTGELF
TRBV7-9 ASSSQGGNQPQH
TRBV5-4 ASSLALQGYEQY
TRBV4-3 ASSQDVGVSGASETQY
TRBV9 ASSPRTATDTQY
TRBV2 ASSEIHETQY
TRBV27 ASSPRVRETQY
TRBV20-1 SALEGSAHSNQPQH
TRBV19 ASSTLDRGLNTEAF
TRBV11-1 ASSRQSVETQY
TRBV9 ASSVQGGSTDTQY
TRBV5-1 ASSLRAGTSNTEAF
TRBV7-2 ASSSQGAQPQH
TRBV18 ASSTDRDQPQH
TRBV6-5 ASKGFSGYGELF
TRBV20-1 SARVVERQETQY
TRBV28 ASSGANVLT
TRBV19 ASSPVPPRDEQF
TRBV12-3/TRBV12-4 ASSRRLAGGQETQY
TRBV20-1 SASAGRGNTEAF
TRBV7-9 ASSSGYRTTNEKLF
TRBV5-5 ASSPGTWDSPLH
TRBV5-4 ASSAQSGLGKTQY
TRBV5-1 ASSSKGETGELF
TRBV5-4 ASSLEGNYGYT
TRBV20-1 SARATGSSGNTIY
TRBV20-1 SAVHSSSYNEQF
TRBV12-3/TRBV12-4 ASGRASGNTIY
TRBV18 ASSPDVRYGYT
TRBV27 ASPSGGESNQPQH
TRBV29-1 SGRRDSSTDTQY